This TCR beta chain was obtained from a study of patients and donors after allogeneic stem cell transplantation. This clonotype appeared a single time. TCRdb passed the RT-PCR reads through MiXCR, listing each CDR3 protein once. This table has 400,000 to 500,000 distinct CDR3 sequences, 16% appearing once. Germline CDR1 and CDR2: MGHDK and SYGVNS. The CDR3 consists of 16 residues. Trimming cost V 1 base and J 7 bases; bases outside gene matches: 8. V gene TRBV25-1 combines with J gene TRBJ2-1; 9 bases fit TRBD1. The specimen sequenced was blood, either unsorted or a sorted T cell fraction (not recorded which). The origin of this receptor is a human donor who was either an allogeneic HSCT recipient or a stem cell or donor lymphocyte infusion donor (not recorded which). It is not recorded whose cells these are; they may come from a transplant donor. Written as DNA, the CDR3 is TGTGCCAGCAGTGAATGGGGGGGACAGGGAAGAAATGAGCAGTTCTTC. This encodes CASSEWGGQGRNEQFF.